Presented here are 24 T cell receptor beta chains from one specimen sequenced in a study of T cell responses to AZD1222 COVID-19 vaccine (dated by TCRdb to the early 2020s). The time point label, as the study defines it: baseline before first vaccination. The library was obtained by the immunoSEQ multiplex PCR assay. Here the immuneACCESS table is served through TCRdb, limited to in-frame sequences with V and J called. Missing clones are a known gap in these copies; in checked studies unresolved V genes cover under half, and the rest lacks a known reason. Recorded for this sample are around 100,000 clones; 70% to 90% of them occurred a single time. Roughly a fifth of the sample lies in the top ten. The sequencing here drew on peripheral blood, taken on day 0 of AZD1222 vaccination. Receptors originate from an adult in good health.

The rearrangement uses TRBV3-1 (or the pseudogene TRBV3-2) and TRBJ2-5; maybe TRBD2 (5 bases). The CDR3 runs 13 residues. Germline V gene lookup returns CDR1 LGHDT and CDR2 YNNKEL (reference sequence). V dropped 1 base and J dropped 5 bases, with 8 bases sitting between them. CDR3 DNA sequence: TGTGCCAGCAGCCAAGTTGCGGGTGAGACCCAGTACTTC. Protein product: CASSQVAGETQYF.

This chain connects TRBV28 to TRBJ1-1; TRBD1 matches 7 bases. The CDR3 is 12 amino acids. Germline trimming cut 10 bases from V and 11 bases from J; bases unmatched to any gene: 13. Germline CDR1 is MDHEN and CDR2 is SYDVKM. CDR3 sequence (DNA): TGTGCCACCCAAAACCAGGGGGTTCTGGCTTTCTTT. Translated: CATQNQGVLAFF. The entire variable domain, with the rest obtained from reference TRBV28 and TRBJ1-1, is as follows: DVKVTQSSRYLVKRTGEKVFLECVQDMDHENMFWYRQDPGLGLRLIYFSYDVKMKEKGDIPEGYSVSREKKERFSLILESASTNQTSMYLCATQNQGVLAFFGQGTRLTVV.

The chain's CDR3 is CASSFEGSPLHF. The CDR3 DNA reads TGTGCCAGCAGTTTTGAAGGTTCACCCCTCCACTTT. The V call is TRBV12-3 or TRBV12-4, the J call TRBJ1-6, with D hard to call. The CDR3 is 12 residues long. The V gene lost 3 bases and the J gene lost 9 bases, with 6 bases spanning the gap.

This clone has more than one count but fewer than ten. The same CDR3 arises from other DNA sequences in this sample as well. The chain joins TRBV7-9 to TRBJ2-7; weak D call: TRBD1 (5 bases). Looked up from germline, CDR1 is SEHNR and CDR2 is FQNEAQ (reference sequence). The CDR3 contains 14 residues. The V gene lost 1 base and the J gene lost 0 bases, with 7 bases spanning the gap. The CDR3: CASSLGGYSYEQYF. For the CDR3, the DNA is TGTGCCAGCAGCTTAGGGGGCTACTCCTACGAGCAGTACTTC.

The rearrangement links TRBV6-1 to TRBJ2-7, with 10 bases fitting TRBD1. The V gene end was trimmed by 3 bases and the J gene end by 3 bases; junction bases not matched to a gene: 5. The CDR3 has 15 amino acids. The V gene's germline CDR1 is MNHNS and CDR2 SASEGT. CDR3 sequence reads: CASSDTGTGDYEQYF. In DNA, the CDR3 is TGTGCCAGCAGTGACACCGGGACAGGGGACTACGAGCAGTACTTC.

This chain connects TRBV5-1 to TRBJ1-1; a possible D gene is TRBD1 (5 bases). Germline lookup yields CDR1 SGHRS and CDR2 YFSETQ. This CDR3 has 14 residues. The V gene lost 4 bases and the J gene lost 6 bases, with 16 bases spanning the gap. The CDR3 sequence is CASSPRQGGAEAFF. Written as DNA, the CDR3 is TGCGCCAGCAGCCCCCGGCAGGGAGGTGCTGAAGCTTTCTTT. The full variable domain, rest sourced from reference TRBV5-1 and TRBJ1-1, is KAGVTQTPRYLIKTRGQQVTLSCSPISGHRSVSWYQQTPGQGLQFLFEYFSETQRNKGNFPGRFSGRQFSNSRSEMNVSTLELGDSALYLCASSPRQGGAEAFFGQGTRLTVV.

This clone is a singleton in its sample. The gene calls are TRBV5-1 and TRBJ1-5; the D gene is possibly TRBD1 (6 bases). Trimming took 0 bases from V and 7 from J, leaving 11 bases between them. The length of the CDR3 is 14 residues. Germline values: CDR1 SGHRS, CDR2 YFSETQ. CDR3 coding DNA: TGCGCCAGCAGCTTGGGCCAGGGGCAGCAGCCCCAGCATTTT. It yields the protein CASSLGQGQQPQHF.

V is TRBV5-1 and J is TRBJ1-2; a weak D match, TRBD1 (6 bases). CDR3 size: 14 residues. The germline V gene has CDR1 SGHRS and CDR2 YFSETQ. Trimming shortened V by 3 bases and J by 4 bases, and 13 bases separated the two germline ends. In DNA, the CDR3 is TGCGCCAGCAGCTACAGGGATGCGGGCTATGGCTACACCTTC. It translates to CASSYRDAGYGYTF.

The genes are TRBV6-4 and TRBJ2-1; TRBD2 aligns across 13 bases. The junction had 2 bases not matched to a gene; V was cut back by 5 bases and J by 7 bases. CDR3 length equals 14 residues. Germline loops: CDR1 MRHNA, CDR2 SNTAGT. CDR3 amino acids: CASSQLAGGNEQFF. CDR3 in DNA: TGTGCCAGCAGTCAACTAGCGGGAGGGAATGAGCAGTTCTTC.

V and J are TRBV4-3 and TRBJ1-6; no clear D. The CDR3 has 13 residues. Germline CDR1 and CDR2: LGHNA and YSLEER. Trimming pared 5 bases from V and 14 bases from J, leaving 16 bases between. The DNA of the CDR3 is TGCGCCAGCAGCTGGTGGAGAGACGGGGCCCTCCACTTT. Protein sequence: CASSWWRDGALHF.

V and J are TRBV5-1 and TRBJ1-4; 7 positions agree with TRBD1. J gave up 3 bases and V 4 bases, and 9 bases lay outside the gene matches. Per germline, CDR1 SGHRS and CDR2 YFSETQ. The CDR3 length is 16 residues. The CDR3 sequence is CASSPGTATANEKLFF. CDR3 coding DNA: TGCGCCAGCAGCCCCGGGACAGCCACCGCTAATGAAAAACTGTTTTTT. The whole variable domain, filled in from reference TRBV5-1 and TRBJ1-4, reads KAGVTQTPRYLIKTRGQQVTLSCSPISGHRSVSWYQQTPGQGLQFLFEYFSETQRNKGNFPGRFSGRQFSNSRSEMNVSTLELGDSALYLCASSPGTATANEKLFFGSGTQLSVL.

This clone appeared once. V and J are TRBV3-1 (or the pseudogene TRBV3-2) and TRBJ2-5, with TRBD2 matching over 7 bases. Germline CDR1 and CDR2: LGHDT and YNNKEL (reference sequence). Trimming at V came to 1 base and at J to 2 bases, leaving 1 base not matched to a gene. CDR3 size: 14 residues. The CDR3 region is CASSQGAGQETQYF. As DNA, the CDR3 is TGTGCCAGCAGCCAAGGAGCGGGGCAAGAGACCCAGTACTTC.

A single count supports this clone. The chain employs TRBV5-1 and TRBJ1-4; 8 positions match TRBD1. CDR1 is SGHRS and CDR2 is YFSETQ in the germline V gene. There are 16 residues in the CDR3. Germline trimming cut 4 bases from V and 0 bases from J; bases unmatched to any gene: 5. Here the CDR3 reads CASSHGQGPTNEKLFF. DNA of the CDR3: TGCGCCAGCAGCCACGGACAGGGCCCAACTAATGAAAAACTGTTTTTT.

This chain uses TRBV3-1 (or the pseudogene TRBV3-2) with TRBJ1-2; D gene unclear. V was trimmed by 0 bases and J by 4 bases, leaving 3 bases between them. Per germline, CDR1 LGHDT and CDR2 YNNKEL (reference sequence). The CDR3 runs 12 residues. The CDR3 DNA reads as TGTGCCAGCAGCCAAGACACCTATGGCTACACCTTC. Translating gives CASSQDTYGYTF.

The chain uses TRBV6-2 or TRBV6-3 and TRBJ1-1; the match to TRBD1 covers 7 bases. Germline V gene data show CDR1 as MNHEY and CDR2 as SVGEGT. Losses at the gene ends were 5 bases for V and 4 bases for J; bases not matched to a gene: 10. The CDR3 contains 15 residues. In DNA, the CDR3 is TGTGCCAGCAGTCGTCGACAGGGCGGGCCCACTGAAGCTTTCTTT. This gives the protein CASSRRQGGPTEAFF.

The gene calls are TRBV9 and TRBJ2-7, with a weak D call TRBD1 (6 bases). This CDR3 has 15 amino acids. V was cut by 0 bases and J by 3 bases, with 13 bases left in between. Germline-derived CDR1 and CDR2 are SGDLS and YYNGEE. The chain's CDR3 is CASSVVTGTCYEQYF. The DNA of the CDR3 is TGTGCCAGCAGCGTAGTGACTGGGACATGCTACGAGCAGTACTTC.

The CDR3 sequence is CASSLEGAYEQYF. The CDR3 region has the DNA TGTGCCAGCAGCTTGGAGGGGGCGTACGAGCAGTACTTC. The V gene is TRBV7-2, the J gene TRBJ2-7; a weak D match, TRBD1 (7 bases). Trimming stripped 3 bases from V and 4 bases from J, with 10 bases between. This CDR3 region has 13 residues. Germline-derived CDR1 and CDR2 are SGHTA and FQGNSA.

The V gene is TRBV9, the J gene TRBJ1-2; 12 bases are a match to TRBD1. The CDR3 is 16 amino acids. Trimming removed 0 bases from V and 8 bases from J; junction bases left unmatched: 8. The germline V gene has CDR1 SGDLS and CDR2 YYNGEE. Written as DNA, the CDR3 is TGTGCCAGCAGCGTAGAGGGACAGGGGGCGGGAAGGGGCTACACCTTC. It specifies CASSVEGQGAGRGYTF. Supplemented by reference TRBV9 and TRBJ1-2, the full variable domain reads DSGVTQTPKHLITATGQRVTLRCSPRSGDLSVYWYQQSLDQGLQFLIQYYNGEERAKGNILERFSAQQFPDLHSELNLSSLELGDSALYFCASSVEGQGAGRGYTFGSGTRLTVV.

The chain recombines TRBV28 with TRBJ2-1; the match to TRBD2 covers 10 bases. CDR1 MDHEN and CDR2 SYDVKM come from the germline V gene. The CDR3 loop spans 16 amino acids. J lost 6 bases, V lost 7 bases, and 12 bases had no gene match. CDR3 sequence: CASTSPGLAVRNEQFF. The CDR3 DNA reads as TGTGCCAGCACATCACCCGGACTAGCGGTTCGCAATGAGCAGTTCTTC.

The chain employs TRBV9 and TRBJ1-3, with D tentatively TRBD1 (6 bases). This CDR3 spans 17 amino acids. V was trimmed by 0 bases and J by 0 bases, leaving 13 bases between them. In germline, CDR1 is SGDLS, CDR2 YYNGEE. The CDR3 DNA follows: TGTGCCAGCAGCGTAGGGGGACACCTAAGCTCTGGAAACACCATATATTTT. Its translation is CASSVGGHLSSGNTIYF. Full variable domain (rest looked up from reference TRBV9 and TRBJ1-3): DSGVTQTPKHLITATGQRVTLRCSPRSGDLSVYWYQQSLDQGLQFLIQYYNGEERAKGNILERFSAQQFPDLHSELNLSSLELGDSALYFCASSVGGHLSSGNTIYFGEGSWLTVV.

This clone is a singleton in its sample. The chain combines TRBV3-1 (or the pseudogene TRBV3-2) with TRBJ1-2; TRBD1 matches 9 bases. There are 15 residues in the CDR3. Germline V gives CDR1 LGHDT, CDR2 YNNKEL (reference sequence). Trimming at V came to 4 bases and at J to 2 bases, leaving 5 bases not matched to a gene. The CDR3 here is CASSPRDRVNYGYTF. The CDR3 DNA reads TGTGCCAGCAGCCCCCGGGACAGGGTAAACTATGGCTACACCTTC.

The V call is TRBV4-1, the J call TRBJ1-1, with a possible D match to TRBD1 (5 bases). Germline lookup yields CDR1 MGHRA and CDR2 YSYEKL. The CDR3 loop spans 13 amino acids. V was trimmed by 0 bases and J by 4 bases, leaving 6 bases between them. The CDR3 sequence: CASSQDQGTEAFF. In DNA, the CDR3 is TGCGCCAGCAGCCAAGATCAGGGCACTGAAGCTTTCTTT.

CDR3 nucleotide sequence: TGTGCCAGCAGCCGACAAGAATATGGCTACACCTTC. Its translation is CASSRQEYGYTF. The J gene is TRBJ1-2, the V gene TRBV3-1 (or the pseudogene TRBV3-2); D gene unclear. Germline CDR1 and CDR2: LGHDT and YNNKEL (reference sequence). V lost 4 bases and J lost 5, with 8 bases in between. CDR3 size: 12 residues.

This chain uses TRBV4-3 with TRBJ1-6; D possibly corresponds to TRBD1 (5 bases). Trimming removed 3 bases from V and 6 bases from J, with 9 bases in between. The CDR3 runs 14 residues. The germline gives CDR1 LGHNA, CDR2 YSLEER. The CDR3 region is CASSQPGLNSPLHF. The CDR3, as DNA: TGCGCCAGCAGCCAGCCGGGACTTAATTCACCCCTCCACTTT.